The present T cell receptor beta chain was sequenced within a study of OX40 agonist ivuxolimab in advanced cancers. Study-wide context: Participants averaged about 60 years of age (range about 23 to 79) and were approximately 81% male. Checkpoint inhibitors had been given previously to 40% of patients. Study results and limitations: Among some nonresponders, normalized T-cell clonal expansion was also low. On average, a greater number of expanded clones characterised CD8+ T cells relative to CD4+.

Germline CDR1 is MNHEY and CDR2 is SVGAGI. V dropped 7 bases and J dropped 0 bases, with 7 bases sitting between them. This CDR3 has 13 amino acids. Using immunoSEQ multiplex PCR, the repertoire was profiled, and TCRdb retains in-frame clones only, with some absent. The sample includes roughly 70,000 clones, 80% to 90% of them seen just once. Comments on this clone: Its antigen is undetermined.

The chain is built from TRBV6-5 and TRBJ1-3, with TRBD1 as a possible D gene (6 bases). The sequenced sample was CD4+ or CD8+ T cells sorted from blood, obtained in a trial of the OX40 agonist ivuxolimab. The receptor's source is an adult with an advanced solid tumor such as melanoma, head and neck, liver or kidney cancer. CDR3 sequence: CASKDSSGNTIYF. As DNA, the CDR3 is TGTGCCAGCAAGGACAGCTCTGGAAACACCATATATTTT.